Below are 27 T cell receptor beta chains sequenced from a single sample in a study of blood T cell repertoires in COVID-19. Sequencing was performed with immunoSEQ multiplex PCR; in TCRdb, only in-frame clones are kept and a portion is missing. The data show about 140,000 clones, about 80% seen once. The sequenced sample consisted of peripheral blood. These receptors all come from a woman in her sixties with acute or convalescent COVID-19.

The chain is built from TRBV15 and TRBJ2-1; 10 nucleotides align to TRBD2. Per the germline V gene, CDR1 is LNHNV and CDR2 is YYDKDF (reference sequence). The V segment lost 3 bases and the J segment 6 bases; nucleotides outside the gene matches: 5. This CDR3 region has 15 residues. This chain's CDR3 is CATSREREGLNEQFF. DNA of the CDR3: TGTGCCACCAGCAGGGAGCGGGAGGGTCTCAATGAGCAGTTCTTC.

J is TRBJ2-7 and V is TRBV21-1; no DNA check was done on the table's D call, TRBD2. TRBV21-1 is shown as a pseudogene. The CDR3 sequence is 14 residues long. The CDR3 protein is CASPRVAGSYEQYF. The CDR3 DNA is TGTGCCAGCCCTAGGGTAGCGGGGTCCTACGAGCAGTACTTC.

The chain couples TRBV6-2 or TRBV6-3 to TRBJ1-1; tentatively, D is TRBD1 (6 bases). The length of the CDR3 is 14 residues. Germline V gives CDR1 MNHEY, CDR2 SVGEGT. The V gene lost 3 bases and the J gene lost 4 bases, with 12 bases spanning the gap. CDR3 sequence (DNA): TGTGCCAGCAGTTATGGGGGCCTGGGCACTGAAGCTTTCTTT. As protein: CASSYGGLGTEAFF.

The genes are TRBV10-3 and TRBJ1-6; no reliable D call. Trimming stripped 4 bases from V and 6 bases from J, with 4 bases between. Germline loops: CDR1 ENHRY, CDR2 SYGVKD. The CDR3 covers 12 residues. CDR3 in DNA: TGTGCCATCAGTGCGTTTAATTCACCCCTCCACTTT. This sequence encodes CAISAFNSPLHF.

J is TRBJ1-5 and V is TRBV28; the D gene is possibly TRBD1 (5 bases). CDR3 size: 19 residues. V was shortened by 9 bases and J by 4 bases, with 31 bases between the two germline ends. Germline V gene data show CDR1 as MDHEN and CDR2 as SYDVKM. The CDR3 DNA is TGTGCCAGGCTTCGGACCCCGGACATGTACGGCGAAACAAATCAGCCCCAGCATTTT. Encoded protein: CARLRTPDMYGETNQPQHF. Based on the CDR3 plus reference TRBV28 and TRBJ1-5, the full variable domain is DVKVTQSSRYLVKRTGEKVFLECVQDMDHENMFWYRQDPGLGLRLIYFSYDVKMKEKGDIPEGYSVSREKKERFSLILESASTNQTSMYLCARLRTPDMYGETNQPQHFGDGTRLSIL.

The CDR3 bases are TGCGCCAGCAGCAAGCTAGGTACAGGATCGGACACCGGGGAGCTGTTTTTT. Amino acid sequence: CASSKLGTGSDTGELFF. V gene TRBV5-1 combines with J gene TRBJ2-2; D perhaps matches TRBD1 (5 bases). Germline loops: CDR1 SGHRS, CDR2 YFSETQ. This CDR3 has 17 residues. With 4 bases removed from V and 3 bases from J, the gap between germline ends came to 19 bases.

The rearrangement links TRBV18 to TRBJ1-6, with D perhaps TRBD1 (5 bases). Trimming took off 0 bases at V and 7 bases at J, with 13 bases between the two ends. The CDR3 is 16 amino acids. Germline CDR1 reads KGHSH; CDR2 reads LQKENI. CDR3 DNA sequence: TGTGCCAGCTCACCACCCGCCCAGGGTCAGAATTCACCCCTCCACTTT. Translating gives CASSPPAQGQNSPLHF.

In regard to this clone: A junction end diverges from the germline sequence, so it may reflect a read error. The genes are TRBV7-7 and TRBJ2-2, with D perhaps matching TRBD1 (6 bases). The CDR3 covers 16 residues. CDR1 and CDR2 from the germline V gene are SSHAT and FNYEAQ (reference sequence). Written as DNA, the CDR3 is TGTGCTAGCACCCCGGGAACAGGGAGTTACACCGGGGAGCTGTTTTTT. It yields the protein CASTPGTGSYTGELFF.

V is TRBV7-2 and J is TRBJ2-6; 9 bases fit TRBD1. The V segment lost 1 base and the J segment 1 base; nucleotides outside the gene matches: 5. CDR1 is SGHTA, CDR2 FQGNSA, per germline. The CDR3 spans 18 residues. The CDR3 loop is CASSLVLGTGSGANVLTF. In DNA, the CDR3 is TGTGCCAGCAGCTTAGTTTTAGGGACAGGGTCTGGGGCCAACGTCCTGACTTTC.

The chain joins TRBV11-2 to TRBJ1-6, with D tentatively TRBD1 (5 bases). There are 14 residues in the CDR3. Trimming took 1 base from V and 11 from J, leaving 12 bases between them. CDR1 and CDR2 (germline): SGHAT, FQNNGV. The CDR3 here is CASSLVRDYTPLHF. In nucleotides, the CDR3 is TGTGCCAGCAGCTTAGTCCGGGACTACACACCCCTCCACTTT.

The V call is TRBV28, the J call TRBJ2-2, with no clear D. The CDR3 has 15 residues. Trimming removed 2 bases at V and 4 bases at J, with 11 bases between. Germline-derived CDR1 and CDR2 are MDHEN and SYDVKM. The CDR3 nucleotides read TGTGCCAGCAGTTTAAATGGGCTTAGCACCGGGGAGCTGTTTTTT. Protein sequence: CASSLNGLSTGELFF.

V and J are TRBV19 and TRBJ1-1; no definite D call. CDR3 size: 13 residues. CDR1 is LNHDA and CDR2 is SQIVND in the germline V gene (reference sequence). V lost 5 bases and J 4 bases, leaving 11 bases between the germline ends. In DNA form, the CDR3 reads TGTGCCAGTAGTCCGGAGAAACGCACTGAAGCTTTCTTT. Amino acids: CASSPEKRTEAFF. Supplemented by reference TRBV19 and TRBJ1-1, the full variable domain reads DGGITQSPKYLFRKEGQNVTLSCEQNLNHDAMYWYRQDPGQGLRLIYYSQIVNDFQKGDIAEGYSVSREKKESFPLTVTSAQKNPTAFYLCASSPEKRTEAFFGQGTRLTVV.

The gene calls are TRBV10-3 and TRBJ2-1; 9 bases are a match to TRBD2. The junction had 2 bases not matched to a gene; V was cut back by 6 bases and J by 5 bases. The CDR3 spans 13 residues. CDR1 and CDR2 (germline): ENHRY, SYGVKD. The CDR3 reads CAIRQREDNEQFF. The CDR3 DNA reads as TGTGCCATCAGACAGCGGGAGGACAATGAGCAGTTCTTC.

The chain is built from TRBV23-1 and TRBJ2-3; possibly TRBD1 for D (5 bases). TRBV23-1 is an open reading frame, and its role is uncertain. Trimming left V 9 bases short and J 4 bases short, with 8 bases between. The CDR3 has 11 residues. The chain's CDR3 is CARLGPDTQYF. CDR3 bases: TGCGCCAGGCTGGGGCCAGATACGCAGTATTTT.

This clone appeared a few times. CDR3 sequence: CASSINRKLFF. DNA of the CDR3: TGTGCCAGCAGCATAAATCGGAAACTGTTTTTT. The V and J genes are TRBV6-2 or TRBV6-3 and TRBJ1-4, with D hard to call. Trimming cost V 6 bases and J 11 bases, with 10 bases left between them. This CDR3 spans 11 amino acids. Germline CDR1 MNHEY, CDR2 SVGEGT.

Here the CDR3 DNA reads TGTGCCAGCTCACCACGGGGGGAAACTAATGAAAAACTGTTTTTT. As protein: CASSPRGETNEKLFF. The rearrangement joins TRBV18 to TRBJ1-4, with D possibly matching TRBD1 (5 bases). V was cut by 1 base and J by 1 base, with 7 bases left in between. CDR3 length: 15 residues. CDR1 and CDR2 (germline): KGHSH, LQKENI.

The genes are TRBV5-1 and TRBJ2-5, with 9 bases fitting TRBD2. Unmatched junction bases numbered 10, after V lost 6 bases and J lost 4 bases. Germline CDR1 and CDR2: SGHRS and YFSETQ. The CDR3 consists of 15 residues. The CDR3 sequence is CASTPGSGRGETQYF. CDR3 coding DNA: TGCGCCAGCACCCCGGGTAGCGGGAGAGGAGAGACCCAGTACTTC.

The chain carries TRBV7-9 and TRBJ1-2; 10 bases agree with TRBD1. V was pared by 5 bases and J by 6 bases, with 6 bases of the junction left unmatched. Per the germline V gene, CDR1 is SEHNR and CDR2 is FQNEAQ (reference sequence). The CDR3 contains 14 residues. The CDR3 region has the DNA TGTGCCAGCAGCCAAGGACAGGGGGGCCATGGCTACACCTTC. Protein sequence: CASSQGQGGHGYTF. Together with reference TRBV7-9 and TRBJ1-2, the CDR3 gives the full variable domain: DTGVSQNPRHKITKRGQNVTFRCDPISEHNRLYWYRQTLGQGPEFLTYFQNEAQLEKSRLLSDRFSAERPKGSFSTLEIQRTEQGDSAMYLCASSQGQGGHGYTFGSGTRLTVV.

This clone was counted a few times. The V call is TRBV11-1, the J call TRBJ2-7; D remains ambiguous. The CDR3 consists of 11 residues. Trimming took off 4 bases at V and 2 bases at J, with 3 bases between the two ends. Germline CDR1 reads SGHAT; CDR2 reads FQDESV (reference sequence). In nucleotides, the CDR3 is TGTGCCAGCAGCTCCGCCTACGAGCAGTACTTC. Its protein is CASSSAYEQYF.

The V call is TRBV9, the J call TRBJ2-7, with unresolved D. The CDR3 extends over 15 amino acids. Germline V gene sequence: CDR1 SGDLS, CDR2 YYNGEE. The V gene lost 0 bases and the J gene lost 2 bases, with 12 bases spanning the gap. The CDR3 sequence: CASSVEGDPTYEQYF. The CDR3 coding sequence is TGTGCCAGCAGCGTAGAAGGAGATCCCACCTACGAGCAGTACTTC.

V gene TRBV6-6 combines with J gene TRBJ1-2; 8 bases are a match to TRBD1. CDR3 length equals 15 residues. V lost 8 bases, J lost 4 bases, and 12 bases stayed unmatched. Germline V gives CDR1 MNHNY, CDR2 SVGAGI (reference sequence). Here the CDR3 reads CASGETGAGIYGYTF. CDR3 coding DNA: TGTGCCAGCGGGGAGACAGGGGCTGGGATCTATGGCTACACCTTC.

The chain links TRBV13 to TRBJ2-5; the match to TRBD1 covers 9 bases. Germline V gene lookup returns CDR1 PRHDT and CDR2 FYEKMQ (reference sequence). This CDR3 is built from 14 residues. V lost 5 bases to trimming and J lost 7 bases; unmatched junction nucleotides: 8. The CDR3 reads CASSPGQGGVTQYF. CDR3 nucleotide sequence: TGTGCCAGCAGCCCGGGACAGGGAGGAGTGACCCAGTACTTC.

This rearrangement joins TRBV5-1 to TRBJ1-5; D gene ambiguous. Trimming took off 0 bases at V and 4 bases at J, with 11 bases between the two ends. CDR3 length equals 15 residues. Germline V CDR1 and CDR2: SGHRS, YFSETQ. The CDR3 sequence is CASSLGSTPNQPQHF. The CDR3 DNA reads TGCGCCAGCAGCTTGGGGTCTACTCCAAATCAGCCCCAGCATTTT.

The chain couples TRBV28 to TRBJ2-2; 8 positions agree with TRBD1. With V trimmed by 4 bases and J by 6 bases, 7 bases remained unmatched. This CDR3 region has 15 residues. In germline, CDR1 is MDHEN, CDR2 SYDVKM. In DNA, the CDR3 is TGTGCCAGCAGTTCATGGACAGGGTTCGCCGGGGAGCTGTTTTTT. It specifies CASSSWTGFAGELFF. Drawing the rest from reference TRBV28 and TRBJ2-2, the complete variable domain is DVKVTQSSRYLVKRTGEKVFLECVQDMDHENMFWYRQDPGLGLRLIYFSYDVKMKEKGDIPEGYSVSREKKERFSLILESASTNQTSMYLCASSSWTGFAGELFFGEGSRLTVL.

The chain combines TRBV7-2 with TRBJ2-1; 15 bases map to TRBD2. The V gene's germline CDR1 is SGHTA and CDR2 FQGNSA. V trimming: 5 bases; J trimming: 1 base; junction bases outside the gene matches: 9. CDR3 length: 19 residues. DNA of the CDR3: TGTGCCAGCAGCCCTTATGGACTAGCGGGAGGGGGGTCCTACAATGAGCAGTTCTTC. Translating gives CASSPYGLAGGGSYNEQFF.

The gene calls are TRBV7-9 and TRBJ2-1; TRBD1 matches at 7 bases. The ends lost 0 bases at V and 15 bases at J; junction bases unmatched: 8. The CDR3 is made up of 13 amino acids. From germline, CDR1 is SEHNR and CDR2 FQNEAQ (reference sequence). CDR3 sequence: CASSLAGQVIRFF. CDR3 nucleotides: TGTGCCAGCAGCTTAGCCGGACAGGTAATCCGGTTCTTC.

The chain has TRBV28 and TRBJ1-5; a possible D gene is TRBD1 (6 bases). Trimming cost V 1 base and J 7 bases, with 14 bases left between them. The length of the CDR3 is 15 residues. Germline V gene data show CDR1 as MDHEN and CDR2 as SYDVKM. CDR3 sequence (DNA): TGTGCCAGCAGTTTATCGTTGGGGGCGGGCCAGCCCCAGCATTTT. Protein product: CASSLSLGAGQPQHF. Using reference TRBV28 and TRBJ1-5 for the parts outside the CDR3, the full variable domain is DVKVTQSSRYLVKRTGEKVFLECVQDMDHENMFWYRQDPGLGLRLIYFSYDVKMKEKGDIPEGYSVSREKKERFSLILESASTNQTSMYLCASSLSLGAGQPQHFGDGTRLSIL.